The T cell receptor beta chain under discussion was sequenced for a study of T cell changes during pregnancy in multiple sclerosis (dated by TCRdb to between 2018 and 2021). At the level of the whole study: Changes in the T cell repertoire over the course of pregnancy were examined in this study in women with multiple sclerosis.

Reading the germline V gene (reference sequence) gives CDR1 SEHNR and CDR2 FQNEAQ. Unmatched junction bases come to 12, with V trimmed by 5 bases and J by 2 bases. The CDR3 has 18 amino acids, counting the end cysteine and phenylalanine. Of the read, only the CDR3 DNA is kept; its 54 bases are in frame from base 1. Turning to this clone: Its antigen is still unknown. Base qualities are not at hand, and no much larger clone is one base apart.

Libraries were built with the immunoSEQ multiplex PCR assay. TCRdb mirrors the immuneACCESS table, restricted to in-frame sequences. Some clones are absent from its copies; in checked studies, under half trace to an unresolved V gene, and the reason for the others is unknown. The sample table holds some 48,000 clones, of which 80% to 90% were seen once. The ten largest account for under 9.5% of the sample. This receptor was obtained from a female donor with multiple sclerosis, enrolled in a pregnancy study. The chain is assembled from TRBV7-9 and TRBJ1-5, and TRBD1 matches 10 of the central bases. The sequences come from CD8+ T cells from peripheral blood mononuclear cells, collected in the second trimester of pregnancy. The DNA reads TGTGCCAGCAGCCTCACAGGGACAGGGGAACAAGGCAATCAGCCCCAGCATTTT. It is translated as CASSLTGTGEQGNQPQHF.